Below are 19 T cell receptor beta chains sequenced from a single sample in a study of blood T cells in healthy people across ages. A second PCR of about 7 to 12 cycles used a sample-barcoded 5' primer and a J-beta primer mix. TCRdb passed the 5' RACE reads through MiXCR, listing each CDR3 protein once. The repertoire holds hundreds of thousands of distinct CDR3 sequences, with under 65% as singletons. The sample consisted of blood. These receptors originate from a man aged 55 to 70 in good health.

The genes are TRBV21-1 and TRBJ2-3; the table's D call, TRBD2, was not checked against the DNA. TRBV21-1 is a listed pseudogene. CDR3 length: 18 residues. The CDR3 DNA sequence: TGTGCCAGCAGCAAATGCCAGCGGGGGAACACTAGCACAGATACGCAGTATTTT. The encoded protein is CASSKCQRGNTSTDTQYF.

V usage is TRBV20-1 and J usage is TRBJ2-1; 9 bases map to TRBD1. CDR1 and CDR2 (germline): DFQATT, SNEGSKA (reference sequence). The CDR3 has 15 amino acids. Trimming removed 4 bases from V and 9 bases from J; junction bases left unmatched: 13. CDR3 DNA sequence: TGCAGTGCTAATCCAACGGACAGGGGAGGGGGTGAGCAGTTCTTC. Protein: CSANPTDRGGGEQFF.

The V gene is TRBV6-5, the J gene TRBJ2-1, with TRBD2 as a possible D gene (6 bases). The CDR3 runs 12 residues. V was cut by 6 bases and J by 9 bases, with 12 bases left in between. Germline CDR1 reads MNHEY; CDR2 reads SVGAGI. CDR3: CASSNVGSEQFF. The DNA for the CDR3 is TGTGCCAGCAGCAATGTCGGGAGTGAGCAGTTCTTC.

The chain has TRBV20-1 and TRBJ2-7; D tentatively reads TRBD1 or TRBD2 (6 bases each). The CDR3 runs 14 residues. The germline V gene has CDR1 DFQATT and CDR2 SNEGSKA (reference sequence). V was shortened by 6 bases and J by 5 bases, with 20 bases between the two germline ends. The CDR3: CSAVPRGASHEQYF. Written as DNA, the CDR3 is TGCAGTGCGGTCCCGAGGGGGGCGTCCCACGAGCAGTACTTC.

This chain joins TRBV9 and TRBJ2-3; D is perhaps TRBD2 (5 bases). CDR3 length: 18 residues. V was shortened by 2 bases and J by 1 base, with 20 bases between the two germline ends. Looked up from germline, CDR1 is SGDLS and CDR2 is YYNGEE. The CDR3 DNA reads as TGTGCCAGCAGCGTCACCTTAAACCCGGAGGTCGGCACAGATACGCAGTATTTT. Translated: CASSVTLNPEVGTDTQYF.

V is TRBV12-3 or TRBV12-4 and J is TRBJ2-7; 14 positions match TRBD2. The end of the DNA aligns better with TRBJ2-4, so the J call may be wrong. The CDR3 contains 15 residues. CDR3 protein: CASSSEGLAGDIQYF. The CDR3 DNA is TGTGCCAGCAGTTCCGAGGGACTAGCGGGAGACATTCAGTACTTC.

The chain uses TRBV14 and TRBJ2-1; D is tentatively TRBD1 or TRBD2 (7 bases each). Trimming stripped 5 bases from V and 8 bases from J, with 19 bases between. This CDR3 region has 15 residues. Germline loops: CDR1 SGHDN, CDR2 FVKESK. The DNA of the CDR3 is TGTGCCAGCAGCTCCGCTGGGGCAGGGGGGGATGAGCAGTTCTTC. It is translated as CASSSAGAGGDEQFF.

The sample holds a few counts of this clonotype. This sequence joins TRBV9 and TRBJ1-6, with unresolved D. V lost 3 bases, J lost 8 bases, and 9 bases lay in between. Germline-derived CDR1 and CDR2 are SGDLS and YYNGEE. The CDR3 consists of 13 residues. The CDR3 DNA is TGTGCCAGCAGCGCTGGAAAGTATTCACCCCTCCACTTT. Amino acids: CASSAGKYSPLHF.

The rearrangement links TRBV7-2 to TRBJ1-5; D gene uncertain. Trimming pared 5 bases from V and 0 bases from J, leaving 11 bases between. CDR3 length equals 15 residues. CDR1 SGHTA and CDR2 FQGNSA come from the germline V gene. CDR3 bases: TGTGCCAGCAGCCTCCAGTTATATAGCAATCAGCCCCAGCATTTT. Encoded protein: CASSLQLYSNQPQHF.

The rearrangement links TRBV20-1 to TRBJ2-3; possibly TRBD2 for D (5 bases). There are 14 residues in the CDR3. V was cut by 6 bases and J by 3 bases, with 16 bases left in between. Germline V lookup: CDR1 DFQATT, CDR2 SNEGSKA (reference sequence). The CDR3 spells CSARMYGITDTQYF. The CDR3 DNA reads TGCAGTGCCCGAATGTACGGGATAACAGATACGCAGTATTTT.

The rearrangement uses TRBV29-1 and TRBJ2-5; D not resolved. Germline assignment: CDR1 SQVTM and CDR2 ANQGSEA. V lost 6 bases to trimming and J lost 0 bases, with 14 bases between them. The CDR3 contains 14 residues. The CDR3, as DNA: TGCAGCGTCGCCTCTTTCTGGGACCAAGAGACCCAGTACTTC. It translates to CSVASFWDQETQYF.

There are a few counts of this clonotype. The chain couples TRBV6-2 or TRBV6-3 to TRBJ2-7; TRBD1 aligns across 7 bases. Germline V lookup: CDR1 MNHEY, CDR2 SVGEGT. The CDR3 is made up of 12 amino acids. After removal of 10 bases from V and 4 bases from J, the junction contained 7 bases not matched to a gene. The DNA for the CDR3 is TGTGCCACCGCACAGGGGATGTACGAGCAGTACTTC. Protein sequence: CATAQGMYEQYF.

This chain connects TRBV20-1 to TRBJ2-1, with a possible D match to TRBD1 (6 bases). The CDR3 contains 16 residues. The germline V and J ends were trimmed by 2 bases and 4 bases, with 18 bases remaining between them. Germline V lookup: CDR1 DFQATT, CDR2 SNEGSKA (reference sequence). The CDR3 is CSARTSQGKLYNEQFF. For the CDR3, the DNA is TGCAGTGCTAGAACCTCCCAGGGGAAATTATACAATGAGCAGTTCTTC.

At least ten counts were recorded for this clonotype. V and J are TRBV7-2 and TRBJ2-5; the D is unclear. Trimming stripped 1 base from V and 1 base from J, with 7 bases between. Germline V lookup: CDR1 SGHTA, CDR2 FQGNSA. CDR3 length: 14 amino acids. DNA of the CDR3: TGTGCCAGCAGCTTAGGCCCTAGCCAAGAGACCCAGTACTTC. This encodes CASSLGPSQETQYF.

V usage is TRBV10-3 and J usage is TRBJ1-4, with D tentatively TRBD1 (6 bases). Germline V gene data show CDR1 as ENHRY and CDR2 as SYGVKD. The CDR3 covers 15 residues. The V gene lost 10 bases and the J gene lost 0 bases, with 15 bases spanning the gap. The CDR3: CATSGDPATNEKLFF. Here the CDR3 DNA reads TGTGCCACCTCAGGGGATCCTGCAACTAATGAAAAACTGTTTTTT.

This chain links TRBV20-1 with TRBJ2-3, with 12 bases matching TRBD2. Germline V gene lookup returns CDR1 DFQATT and CDR2 SNEGSKA (reference sequence). CDR3 size: 13 residues. The J segment lost 11 bases and the V segment lost 2 bases, leaving 5 bases of the junction unmatched. This chain's CDR3 is CSARTLAGGKQYF. The CDR3 DNA is TGCAGTGCTAGAACCCTAGCGGGGGGGAAGCAGTATTTT.

V usage is TRBV9 and J usage is TRBJ2-1, with D perhaps being TRBD1 or TRBD2 (7 bases each). V lost 2 bases, J lost 0 bases, and 15 bases lay in between. Germline assignment: CDR1 SGDLS and CDR2 YYNGEE. The CDR3 has 17 amino acids. As DNA, the CDR3 is TGTGCCAGCAGCGTGGCAGGGGGGGGGATCTCCTACAATGAGCAGTTCTTC. It codes for CASSVAGGGISYNEQFF.

The J gene is TRBJ2-5, the V gene TRBV7-2; 9 positions agree with TRBD2. CDR3 size: 18 residues. Germline V gives CDR1 SGHTA, CDR2 FQGNSA. Germline trimming cut 0 bases from V and 4 bases from J; bases unmatched to any gene: 12. Here the CDR3 DNA reads TGTGCCAGCAGCTTAGCTCGAGTAGCGGGGGTTGGGGGAGAGACCCAGTACTTC. Its protein is CASSLARVAGVGGETQYF.

This chain connects TRBV27 to TRBJ2-1, with D maybe TRBD1 (6 bases). The CDR3 covers 12 residues. Germline CDR1 MNHEY, CDR2 SMNVEV (reference sequence). Trimming shortened V by 2 bases and J by 12 bases, and 11 bases separated the two germline ends. CDR3 in DNA: TGTGCCAGCAGTTTAGAGGGCAGGGGGCAGTTCTTC. Protein sequence: CASSLEGRGQFF.